A single sample gave rise to the 7 T cell receptor beta chains below, sequenced in a study of shared clonotypes between healthy human individuals. Naive CD8 cells lacked CD45RO and underwent positive selection for CCR7, leaving out terminally differentiated effector memory CD45RA+ cells. Only in-frame clones appear in the TCRdb table, and some are missing; sequencing was by immunoSEQ multiplex PCR. The data contain around 1.9 million clones, roughly 95% of them seen just once; the ten biggest clones take up under 2%. What was sequenced was naive CD8+ T cells from PBMCs. These receptors originate from a man aged 18 to 29 in good health. Some clones in this sample may be carry-over from other donors' samples.

V usage is TRBV4-1 and J usage is TRBJ2-1; TRBD2 matches 11 bases. V was clipped by 4 bases and J by 4 bases; unmatched bases: 9. CDR3 length equals 17 residues. Germline-derived CDR1 and CDR2 are MGHRA and YSYEKL. DNA for the CDR3: TGCGCCAGCAGCCGCCCCGGGACTAGCGGACTATACAATGAGCAGTTCTTC. This gives the protein CASSRPGTSGLYNEQFF.

V usage is TRBV2 and J usage is TRBJ2-7; 12 positions agree with TRBD2. Germline CDR1 and CDR2: SNHLY and FYNNEI. The CDR3 extends over 16 amino acids. Germline trimming cut 4 bases from V and 2 bases from J; bases unmatched to any gene: 6. CDR3 sequence reads: CASSGLAGGRPYEQYF. Written as DNA, the CDR3 is TGTGCCAGCAGTGGGCTAGCGGGAGGGCGCCCCTACGAGCAGTACTTC.

This clone occurred a few times. The genes are TRBV2 and TRBJ1-1; D remains ambiguous. CDR1 is SNHLY and CDR2 is FYNNEI in the germline V gene. This CDR3 is built from 13 residues. V was trimmed by 2 bases and J by 1 base, leaving 5 bases between them. This chain's CDR3 is CASSEIENTEAFF. The CDR3 DNA reads as TGTGCCAGCAGTGAAATCGAGAACACTGAAGCTTTCTTT.

V is TRBV5-1 and J is TRBJ1-4; TRBD1 is a possible D gene (6 bases). The CDR3 extends over 14 amino acids. Trimming left V 1 base short and J 7 bases short, with 11 bases between. CDR1 is SGHRS, CDR2 YFSETQ, per germline. The CDR3 nucleotides read TGCGCCAGCAGCTTGCTGGGGGCGAGTGAAAAACTGTTTTTT. It yields the protein CASSLLGASEKLFF.

CDR3 nucleotide sequence: TGTGCCAGCAGCGTAGATGGTGGGCTTAGCACTGAAGCTTTCTTT. It translates to CASSVDGGLSTEAFF. The chain carries TRBV9 and TRBJ1-1; no reliable D call. Trimming removed 0 bases from V and 4 bases from J, with 13 bases in between. The CDR3 is made up of 15 amino acids. Germline V gives CDR1 SGDLS, CDR2 YYNGEE.

The CDR3 protein is CATSREGTVPAGQETQYF. The CDR3 nucleotides read TGTGCCACCAGCAGAGAGGGGACAGTACCTGCTGGGCAAGAGACCCAGTACTTC. The chain uses TRBV15 and TRBJ2-5; 7 bases fit TRBD1. The CDR3 is made up of 18 amino acids. Germline CDR1 is LNHNV and CDR2 is YYDKDF (reference sequence). V trimming: 0 bases; J trimming: 2 bases; junction bases outside the gene matches: 12.

The rearrangement uses TRBV20-1 and TRBJ2-3; no clear D gene. The V gene's germline CDR1 is DFQATT and CDR2 SNEGSKA (reference sequence). Trimming shortened V by 2 bases and J by 4 bases, and 4 bases separated the two germline ends. CDR3 length equals 11 residues. The DNA of the CDR3 is TGCAGTGCTAGAACGGCAGATACGCAGTATTTT. This gives the protein CSARTADTQYF.